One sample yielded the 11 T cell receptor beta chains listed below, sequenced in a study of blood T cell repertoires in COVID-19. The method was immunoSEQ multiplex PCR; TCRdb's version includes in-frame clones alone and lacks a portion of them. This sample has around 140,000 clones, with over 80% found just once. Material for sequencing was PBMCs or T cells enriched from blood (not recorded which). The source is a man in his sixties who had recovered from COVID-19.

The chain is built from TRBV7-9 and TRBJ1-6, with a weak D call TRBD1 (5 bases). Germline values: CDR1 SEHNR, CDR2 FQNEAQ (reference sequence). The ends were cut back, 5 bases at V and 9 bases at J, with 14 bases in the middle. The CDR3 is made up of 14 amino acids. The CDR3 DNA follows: TGTGCCAGCAGCGCGCAAGGCGGGGGTTCACCCCTCCACTTT. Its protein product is CASSAQGGGSPLHF. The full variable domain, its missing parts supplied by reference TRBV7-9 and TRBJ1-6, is DTGVSQNPRHKITKRGQNVTFRCDPISEHNRLYWYRQTLGQGPEFLTYFQNEAQLEKSRLLSDRFSAERPKGSFSTLEIQRTEQGDSAMYLCASSAQGGGSPLHFGNGTRLTVT.

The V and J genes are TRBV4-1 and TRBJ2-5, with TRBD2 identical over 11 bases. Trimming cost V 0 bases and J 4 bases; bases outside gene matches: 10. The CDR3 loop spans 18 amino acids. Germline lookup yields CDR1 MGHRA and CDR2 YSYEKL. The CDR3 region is CASSQDLGSGRGGETQYF. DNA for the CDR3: TGCGCCAGCAGCCAAGATTTGGGTAGCGGGAGGGGGGGAGAGACCCAGTACTTC.

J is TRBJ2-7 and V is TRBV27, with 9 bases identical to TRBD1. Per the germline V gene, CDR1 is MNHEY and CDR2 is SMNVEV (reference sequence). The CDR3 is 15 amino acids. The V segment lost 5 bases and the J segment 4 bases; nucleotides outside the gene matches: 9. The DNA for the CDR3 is TGTGCCAGCAGTGAGACAGGGGGTACTATATACGAGCAGTACTTC. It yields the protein CASSETGGTIYEQYF.

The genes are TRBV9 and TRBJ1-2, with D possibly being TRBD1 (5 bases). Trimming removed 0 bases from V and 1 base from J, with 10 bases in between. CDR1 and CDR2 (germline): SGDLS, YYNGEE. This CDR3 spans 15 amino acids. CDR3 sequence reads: CASSVGRGGNYGYTF. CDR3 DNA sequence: TGTGCCAGCAGCGTAGGTAGGGGTGGTAACTATGGCTACACCTTC.

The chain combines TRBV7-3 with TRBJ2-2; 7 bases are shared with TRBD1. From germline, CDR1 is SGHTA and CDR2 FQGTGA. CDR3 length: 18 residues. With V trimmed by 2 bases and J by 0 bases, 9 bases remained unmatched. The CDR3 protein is CASSLVYRGFANTGELFF. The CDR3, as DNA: TGTGCCAGCAGCTTAGTGTACAGGGGATTCGCGAACACCGGGGAGCTGTTTTTT.

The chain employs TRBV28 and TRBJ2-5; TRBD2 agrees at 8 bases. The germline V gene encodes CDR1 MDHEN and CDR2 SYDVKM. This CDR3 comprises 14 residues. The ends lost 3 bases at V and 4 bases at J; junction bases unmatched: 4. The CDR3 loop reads CASSFIAGLETQYF. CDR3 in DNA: TGTGCCAGCAGTTTCATAGCGGGATTAGAGACCCAGTACTTC.

In nucleotides, the CDR3 is TGTGCCAGCTCACCGATAGGGGAACCCTACGAGCAGTACTTC. This codes for CASSPIGEPYEQYF. The V and J genes are TRBV18 and TRBJ2-7; weak D call: TRBD1 (5 bases). CDR3 length: 14 amino acids. Germline V CDR1 and CDR2: KGHSH, LQKENI. V lost 3 bases to trimming and J lost 2 bases, with 11 bases between them.

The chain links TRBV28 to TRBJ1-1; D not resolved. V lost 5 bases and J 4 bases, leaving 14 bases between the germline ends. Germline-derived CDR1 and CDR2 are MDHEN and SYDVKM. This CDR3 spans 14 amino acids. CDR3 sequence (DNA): TGTGCCAGCAGTCTCCGGGAATCAGGCACTGAAGCTTTCTTT. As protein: CASSLRESGTEAFF.

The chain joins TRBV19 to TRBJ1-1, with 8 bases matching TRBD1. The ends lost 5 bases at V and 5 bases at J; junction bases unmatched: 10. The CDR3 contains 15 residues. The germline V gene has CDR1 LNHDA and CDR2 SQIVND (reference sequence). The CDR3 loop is CASSPSGQGGTEAFF. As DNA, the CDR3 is TGTGCCAGTAGTCCGTCCGGACAGGGCGGAACTGAAGCTTTCTTT.

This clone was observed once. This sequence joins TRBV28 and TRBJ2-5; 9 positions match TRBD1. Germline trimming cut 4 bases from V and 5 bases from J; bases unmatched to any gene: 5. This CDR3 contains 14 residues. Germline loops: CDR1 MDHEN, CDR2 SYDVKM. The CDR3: CASSYGQGRETQYF. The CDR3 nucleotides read TGTGCCAGCAGTTACGGACAGGGGAGGGAGACCCAGTACTTC.

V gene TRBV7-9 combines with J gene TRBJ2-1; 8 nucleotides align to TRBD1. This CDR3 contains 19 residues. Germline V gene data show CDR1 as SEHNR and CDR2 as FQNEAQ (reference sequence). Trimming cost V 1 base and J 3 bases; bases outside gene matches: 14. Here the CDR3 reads CASSLVGGQGTNGYNEQFF. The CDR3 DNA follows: TGTGCCAGCAGCTTAGTTGGTGGACAGGGAACCAATGGCTACAATGAGCAGTTCTTC.